This T cell receptor beta chain was obtained from a study of control samples from healthy donors and cancer patients. Some clones are missing from TCRdb's copy, which holds only in-frame ones; the method was immunoSEQ multiplex PCR. The sample has about 130,000 clones, about 90% seen once. The CDR3 totals 16 residues. V lost 3 bases to trimming and J lost 0 bases, with 9 bases between them. CDR1 and CDR2 (germline): LNHDA, SQIVND (reference sequence). This clonotype was obtained from a woman between 50 and 59 years old in good health. Sample: blood. The rearrangement uses TRBV19 and TRBJ2-6; D gene ambiguous. The CDR3 DNA reads as TGTGCCAGTAGTATCGACGGCAGCTCTGGGGCCAACGTCCTGACTTTC. Protein sequence: CASSIDGSSGANVLTF.